What follows is one TCR beta chain and its context. The antigen this receptor binds is unknown. No per-base quality is available; no much larger clone lies one base away. These data are taken from a study of blood T cell repertoires in COVID-19 (dated by TCRdb to 2020 to 2022). Regarding the study in general: The collaborator samples originated in the United States, Italy and Spain and spanned the acute and convalescent phases of COVID-19. The prospective study material was composed of cDNA or gDNA derived from T cells, B-cell-depleted T cells, or PBMCs. Subjects who had been exposed to COVID-19, were actively infected with it, or had recovered from it provided the deeply sampled blood TCRbeta repertoires that made up the dataset. The repertoires were made available in a free public database intended to serve as a resource for research on the immune response to SARS-CoV-2. The samples were drawn from the first 160 participants of the ongoing ImmuneRACE study and from over a thousand subjects provided by 6 global collaborators. Sample metadata almost always included a de-identified subject ID, COVID-19 status, age in years and sex. Where available, HLA class I and class II types were taken from metadata supplied by the sample provider and were not determined by assay-based typing.

Enrolling through a virtual design, the prospective study's participants ranged in age from roughly 18 to 89 years and lived across some 22 United States geographic areas. In the prospective study, participants were assigned to cohorts based on the clinical history participants reported in a screening survey and a study questionnaire. Mobile phlebotomists in the prospective study collected whole blood, serum and a nasopharyngeal or oropharyngeal swab from every participant. Over a roughly two-month period, participants in the prospective study had the option of providing additional blood draws and questionnaires. Prospective study blood samples were shipped either frozen or at room temperature before DNA extraction. The immunoSEQ Assay, a bias-controlled multiplex PCR, was used to amplify TCRbeta CDR3 regions from genomic DNA. In the authors' own workflow: Nucleated cell counts per sample were estimated from amplification of reference gene primers within the assay. To quantify the absolute abundance of each unique TCRbeta CDR3 rearrangement, sequence reads were collapsed and filtered. For each sample, productive Simpson clonality was calculated as the square root of Simpson's diversity index over productive rearrangements. TCRdb obtained this table from immuneACCESS and retained in-frame rearrangements with V and J assigned. These tables miss some clones; where compared with another copy, unresolved V genes account for less than half of the shortfall, and the remainder is unexplained. Clonal size and the V and J genes are those of that table, whereas D and trimming came from the DNA. This sample gives under 200,000 clones in total; approximately 79% of them show up just once. 5.2% of the sample belongs to the ten largest clones.

Broader findings and caveats from the paper: Clinical and demographic metadata were provided uncurated, with the amount varying by source and participant.

CDR1 and CDR2, per the germline V gene, are MDHEN and SYDVKM. There are 17 amino acids in the CDR3, from cysteine to phenylalanine inclusive. Of the read, only the CDR3 DNA is kept; its 51 bases are in frame from base 1. V ends up 3 bases short and J 9 bases short, with an unmatched junction base count of 13. Sequencing was carried out using PBMCs or T cells enriched from blood (not recorded which). This clonotype was sampled from a woman in her fifties or sixties with acute COVID-19. The chain uses TRBV28 and TRBJ2-1; 11 of the junction bases match TRBD2. The nucleotides read TGTGCCAGCAGTTTGGTAGCGGGGGGGCCCCGATCGGGTGAGCAGTTCTTC. Protein translation: CASSLVAGGPRSGEQFF.